The 3 T cell receptor beta chains listed next were all sequenced from one sample in a study of cytomegalovirus exposure and HLA in healthy donors (dated by TCRdb to the late 2010s). Preparation of the library involved the immunoSEQ multiplex PCR assay. In its TCRdb copy, this immuneACCESS table keeps in-frame sequences only and misses some clones. Where compared with another copy, unresolved V genes explain less than half of these, and the others have no known cause. The sample data list fewer than 150,000 clones, and roughly 86% of these were observed just once. The ten largest clones capture about 1.4% of the sample. Sample: PBMCs. All receptors derive from a man aged 30-40 years in good health and CMV-seronegative.

This chain links TRBV19 with TRBJ2-7, with TRBD1 as a possible D gene (6 bases). Trimming removed 3 bases from V and 3 bases from J, with 12 bases in between. This CDR3 is 14 amino acids long. CDR1 is LNHDA and CDR2 is SQIVND in the germline V gene (reference sequence). The CDR3: CASSIRGGGYEQYF. The DNA of the CDR3 is TGTGCCAGTAGTATCAGAGGGGGTGGCTACGAGCAGTACTTC.

This chain uses TRBV11-2 with TRBJ1-5; 7 bases align to TRBD1. The J segment lost 4 bases and the V segment lost 6 bases, leaving 6 bases of the junction unmatched. Germline CDR1 reads SGHAT; CDR2 reads FQNNGV. There are 14 residues in the CDR3. The CDR3 here is CASSWTGINQPQHF. The CDR3 nucleotides read TGTGCCAGCAGTTGGACAGGCATTAATCAGCCCCAGCATTTT. The entire variable domain, with the rest obtained from reference TRBV11-2 and TRBJ1-5, is as follows: EAGVAQSPRYKIIEKRQSVAFWCNPISGHATLYWYQQILGQGPKLLIQFQNNGVVDDSQLPKDRFSAERLKGVDSTLKIQPAKLEDSAVYLCASSWTGINQPQHFGDGTRLSIL.

The rearrangement links TRBV7-2 to TRBJ2-7; 7 bases match TRBD1. Germline-derived CDR1 and CDR2 are SGHTA and FQGNSA. The V gene end was trimmed by 5 bases and the J gene end by 2 bases; junction bases not matched to a gene: 6. The CDR3 totals 14 residues. CDR3 sequence reads: CASSTYRGAYEQYF. CDR3 DNA: TGTGCCAGCAGCACCTACAGGGGTGCCTACGAGCAGTACTTC.